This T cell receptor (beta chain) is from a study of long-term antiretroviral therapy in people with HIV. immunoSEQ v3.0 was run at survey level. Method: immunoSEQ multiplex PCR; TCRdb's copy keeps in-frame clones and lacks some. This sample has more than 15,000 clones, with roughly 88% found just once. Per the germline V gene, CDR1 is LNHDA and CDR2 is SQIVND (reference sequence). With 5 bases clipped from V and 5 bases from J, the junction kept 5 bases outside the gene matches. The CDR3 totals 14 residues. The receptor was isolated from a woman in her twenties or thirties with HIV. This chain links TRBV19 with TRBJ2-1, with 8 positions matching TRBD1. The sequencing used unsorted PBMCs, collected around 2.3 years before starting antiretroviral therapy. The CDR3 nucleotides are TGTGCCAGTAGTCTTCAGGGGGCCAACAATGAGCAGTTCTTC. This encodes CASSLQGANNEQFF.